This T cell receptor beta chain was recorded in a study of control samples from healthy donors and cancer patients. Clones were read by immunoSEQ multiplex PCR, and TCRdb kept only the in-frame ones, dropping some. In the table there are around 100,000 clones, more than 75% of which are singletons. The V and J ends lost 6 bases and 6 bases, in that order; junction bases with no gene match: 10. CDR1 LNHDA and CDR2 SQIVND come from the germline V gene (reference sequence). The CDR3 length is 15 residues. The sequence was collected from a woman between 45 and 65 years old in good health. The rearrangement uses TRBV19 and TRBJ2-1, with TRBD1 matching over 8 bases. The material sequenced was blood. The CDR3 reads CASRHPGQGSNEQFF. CDR3 in DNA: TGTGCCAGTAGACACCCAGGACAGGGCTCCAATGAGCAGTTCTTC.